A selection of T cell receptor beta chains follows, all from one sample in a study of CD8+ T cells in alopecia areata. Sequencing was performed with immunoSEQ multiplex PCR; in TCRdb, only in-frame clones are kept and a portion is missing. Here the sample spans 150,000 to 200,000 clones, 59% being singletons. Material: CD4+ T cells sorted from blood, obtained at week 0. These receptors were collected from a human donor with alopecia areata. The CDR3 runs from the conserved cysteine through the conserved F or W. D genes are given only for firm matches. Not every row has a clone size; where given, it reads once, few, many or a size class.

J: TRBJ1-2
V: TRBV9
D: NA
size: few
DNA: TGTGCCAGCAGCGTAAGCAACTATGGCTACACCTTC
CDR3: CASSVSNYGYTF

J: TRBJ1-1
V: TRBV30
D: NA
size: once
DNA: TGTGCCTGGAGTGTACCATTAACGTCCAACAGCATGAACACTGAAGCTTTCTTT
CDR3: CAWSVPLTSNSMNTEAFF

J: TRBJ2-5
V: TRBV18
D: NA
size: NA
DNA: TGTGCCAGCTCACCACCGCTGGAGGCAGATACGTACCAAGAGACCCAGTACTTC
CDR3: CASSPPLEADTYQETQYF

J: TRBJ1-4
V: TRBV7-9
D: TRBD1
size: few
DNA: TGTGCCAGCAGTCTACAGGGGATCGGTGAAAAACTGTTTTTT
CDR3: CASSLQGIGEKLFF

J: TRBJ1-1
V: TRBV29-1
D: NA
size: NA
DNA: TGCAGCGTTGTTGAGGGAGGGAAGGCTGAAGCTTTCTTT
CDR3: CSVVEGGKAEAFF

J: TRBJ1-5
V: TRBV2
D: NA
size: NA
DNA: TGTGCCAGCGCCGGGGAGGTAAGGCAGCCCCAGCATTTT
CDR3: CASAGEVRQPQHF

J: TRBJ1-6
V: TRBV29-1
D: NA
size: NA
DNA: TGCAGCGTTGAATCCAGGGGAGCGCGCTCCTATAATTCACCCCTCCACTTT
CDR3: CSVESRGARSYNSPLHF

J: TRBJ2-7
V: TRBV7-9
D: NA
size: NA
DNA: TGTGCCAGCAGCTTACGTAGGGCAGGGTGGCCCTACGAGCAGTACTTC
CDR3: CASSLRRAGWPYEQYF

J: TRBJ1-2
V: TRBV6-1
D: TRBD1
size: NA
DNA: TGTGCCAGCACTGAAGCCGGGACAGGGGTGCATGGCTACACCTTC
CDR3: CASTEAGTGVHGYTF

J: TRBJ1-1
V: TRBV7-9
D: NA
size: NA
DNA: TGTGCCAGCAGCTTCAAGGGGAACACTGAAGCTTTCTTT
CDR3: CASSFKGNTEAFF

J: TRBJ2-3
V: TRBV4-1
D: TRBD2
size: few
DNA: TGCGCCAGCAGCCAACTTAGGCTAGCGGACACAGATACGCAGTATTTT
CDR3: CASSQLRLADTDTQYF

J: TRBJ1-1
V: TRBV9
D: NA
size: NA
DNA: TGTGCCAGCAGCGTAGCTCAGGGCCTGAACACTGAAGCTTTCTTT
CDR3: CASSVAQGLNTEAFF

J: TRBJ2-5
V: TRBV6-5
D: NA
size: once
DNA: TGTGCCAGCAGCAAGGGAGCACTCCAAGAGACCCAGTACTTC
CDR3: CASSKGALQETQYF

J: TRBJ1-2
V: TRBV6-1
D: NA
size: NA
DNA: TGTGCCAGCACCTTAGGGGGTGCCTATGGCTACACCTTC
CDR3: CASTLGGAYGYTF

J: TRBJ2-7
V: TRBV29-1
D: TRBD2
size: once
DNA: TGCAGCGTTAGCTCGGGGGGGGCCTACGAGCAGTACTTC
CDR3: CSVSSGGAYEQYF

J: TRBJ2-5
V: TRBV18
D: NA
size: NA
DNA: TGTGCCAGCTCACCCGAGCAGAAGACCCAGTACTTC
CDR3: CASSPEQKTQYF

J: TRBJ2-7
V: TRBV15
D: NA
size: few
DNA: TGTGCCACCAGCAGAGATTACTCCTACGAGCAGTACTTC
CDR3: CATSRDYSYEQYF

J: TRBJ1-1
V: TRBV29-1
D: NA
size: once
DNA: TGCAGCGTTGTTGGGGGAGGCACTGAAGCTTTCTTT
CDR3: CSVVGGGTEAFF

J: TRBJ1-1
V: TRBV5-8
D: NA
size: NA
DNA: TGTGCCAGCAGCTTGATGGTGAACACTGAAGCTTTCTTT
CDR3: CASSLMVNTEAFF

J: TRBJ1-5
V: TRBV7-2
D: NA
size: NA
DNA: TGTGCCAGCAGCTTAGAGTCTAATCAGCCCCAGCATTTT
CDR3: CASSLESNQPQHF

J: TRBJ2-3
V: TRBV29-1
D: TRBD2
size: NA
DNA: TGCAGCTCAACCCTAGCGGGCCCTCAGGCCCACTTGGATTTT
CDR3: CSSTLAGPQAHLDF

J: TRBJ2-1
V: TRBV4-2
D: NA
size: few
DNA: TGTGCCAGCAGCCAAGGAGCACAATGGGGTAATGAGCAGTTCTTC
CDR3: CASSQGAQWGNEQFF

J: TRBJ2-3
V: TRBV30
D: NA
size: few
DNA: TGTGCCTGGAGTCTCCGGGGCCGCCCGTCAGATACGCAGTATTTT
CDR3: CAWSLRGRPSDTQYF

J: TRBJ2-7
V: TRBV6-5
D: NA
size: NA
DNA: TGTGCCAGCAGTTACTCAAGGGCCAAGCTCTACGAGCAGTACTTC
CDR3: CASSYSRAKLYEQYF

J: TRBJ2-4
V: TRBV5-1
D: NA
size: NA
DNA: TGCGCCAGCAGCAAAGACGGTAACGAAAACATTCAGTACTTC
CDR3: CASSKDGNENIQYF

J: TRBJ2-5
V: TRBV29-1
D: NA
size: NA
DNA: TGCAGCGTTGTCCCAAAGGCCTACAGGGGACTCCAAGAGACCCAGTACTTC
CDR3: CSVVPKAYRGLQETQYF

J: TRBJ2-5
V: TRBV5-1
D: NA
size: NA
DNA: TGCGCCAGCAGCTTGGAGTGGGCCCAAGAGACCCAGTACTTC
CDR3: CASSLEWAQETQYF

J: TRBJ1-1
V: TRBV30
D: NA
size: NA
DNA: TGTGCCTGGAGGGTCCAGGCTGAAGCTTTCTTT
CDR3: CAWRVQAEAFF

J: TRBJ1-1
V: TRBV6-1
D: NA
size: NA
DNA: TGTGCCAGCAGTGAAGGGGGAGGGCCAGATTTCTTT
CDR3: CASSEGGGPDFF

J: TRBJ2-2
V: TRBV10-3
D: NA
size: few
DNA: TGTGCCACGGCGGGAAACACCGGGGAGCTGTTTTTT
CDR3: CATAGNTGELFF

J: TRBJ2-3
V: TRBV29-1
D: TRBD2
size: few
DNA: TGCAGCGTTGCCTCTTGGACGGGAGGTTATAATACGCAGTATTTT
CDR3: CSVASWTGGYNTQYF

J: TRBJ2-3
V: TRBV5-6
D: TRBD2
size: NA
DNA: TGTGCCAGCAGCTTGGAGGGACTAGCGGGGCCAGATACGCAGTATTTT
CDR3: CASSLEGLAGPDTQYF

J: TRBJ2-3
V: TRBV30
D: TRBD2
size: NA
DNA: TGTGCCTGGGGGGTAGCGGGGACAGATACGCAGTATTTT
CDR3: CAWGVAGTDTQYF

J: TRBJ1-1
V: TRBV23-1
D: NA
size: few
DNA: TGCGCCAGCAGGTTGAAGGGAGCTTTCTTT
CDR3: CASRLKGAFF

J: TRBJ1-6
V: TRBV6-5
D: NA
size: NA
DNA: TGTGCCAGCAGTTACAGGGCTAATTCACCCCTCCACTTT
CDR3: CASSYRANSPLHF

J: TRBJ1-2
V: TRBV5-1
D: TRBD1
size: NA
DNA: TGCGCCAGCAGCCTGGGACAGGGCGGTAACTATGGCTACACCTTC
CDR3: CASSLGQGGNYGYTF

J: TRBJ1-2
V: TRBV29-1
D: NA
size: few
DNA: TGCAGCGTCCAACCGGGGAGCCGCTCTGGCTACACCTTC
CDR3: CSVQPGSRSGYTF

J: TRBJ2-1
V: TRBV5-6
D: TRBD2
size: NA
DNA: TGTGCCAGCAGCTCTAGCGGGGGAATCTACAGTGAGCAGTTCTTC
CDR3: CASSSSGGIYSEQFF

J: TRBJ2-6
V: TRBV18
D: NA
size: NA
DNA: TGTGCCAGCTCAAACTCTGGGGCCAACGTCCTGACTTTC
CDR3: CASSNSGANVLTF

J: TRBJ2-5
V: TRBV23-1
D: NA
size: few
DNA: TGCGCCAGCAGTCACCCCGGGACACGAAACCTGGAGACCCAGTACTTC
CDR3: CASSHPGTRNLETQYF

J: TRBJ1-1
V: TRBV7-9
D: TRBD1
size: NA
DNA: TGTGCCAGCAGCGCCCGGACAGGCGGGAACACTGAAGCTTTCTTT
CDR3: CASSARTGGNTEAFF

J: TRBJ1-4
V: TRBV5-1
D: NA
size: NA
DNA: TGCGCCAGCAGTTACCGGGGGAATGATAATGAAAAACTGTTTTTT
CDR3: CASSYRGNDNEKLFF

J: TRBJ2-7
V: TRBV30
D: TRBD2
size: once
DNA: TGTGCCTGGACGAACGGCGGGGGGGCCCCCCACGAGCAGTACTTC
CDR3: CAWTNGGGAPHEQYF

J: TRBJ1-5
V: TRBV29-1
D: TRBD1
size: NA
DNA: TGCAGCGTTGTGACAGGGGGTAATCAGCCCCAGCATTTT
CDR3: CSVVTGGNQPQHF

J: TRBJ1-2
V: TRBV30
D: NA
size: NA
DNA: TGTGCCTGGAACGCCATTGGGGGGAACTATGGCTACACCTTC
CDR3: CAWNAIGGNYGYTF

J: TRBJ1-1
V: TRBV9
D: NA
size: NA
DNA: TGTGCCAGCAGCGTAGAAGGGTTTGGCGTCACTGAAGCTTTCTTT
CDR3: CASSVEGFGVTEAFF

J: TRBJ2-6
V: TRBV6-1
D: NA
size: many
DNA: TGTGCCAGCAGTGACTGGGGTGGGGCCAACGTCCTGACTTTC
CDR3: CASSDWGGANVLTF

J: TRBJ1-1
V: TRBV6-5
D: NA
size: few
DNA: TGTGCCAGCGGGGGGTCTTTATCTAAAGCTTTCTTT
CDR3: CASGGSLSKAFF

J: TRBJ2-7
V: TRBV25-1
D: NA
size: NA
DNA: TGTGCCAGCAGTCAGGGCTACGAGCAGTACTTC
CDR3: CASSQGYEQYF

J: TRBJ1-5
V: TRBV29-1
D: TRBD1
size: few
DNA: TGCAGCGTTAGCAGGGGGCGAGAGCCCCAGCATTTT
CDR3: CSVSRGREPQHF

J: TRBJ2-3
V: TRBV29-1
D: NA
size: once
DNA: TGCAGCGTTGAAGATCGCCTCCGGGACCCGCTTGGGGATACGCAGTATTTT
CDR3: CSVEDRLRDPLGDTQYF

J: TRBJ1-5
V: TRBV5-6
D: TRBD1
size: NA
DNA: TGTGCCAGCAGCTTGGGTGGGACAGGGAGTCAGCCCCAGCATTTT
CDR3: CASSLGGTGSQPQHF

J: TRBJ1-5
V: TRBV30
D: NA
size: once
DNA: TGTGCCTGGAGTGTACAGGAGCGGCACGGTCAGCCCCAGCATTTT
CDR3: CAWSVQERHGQPQHF

J: TRBJ2-3
V: TRBV25-1
D: TRBD1
size: NA
DNA: TGTGCCAGCAGTACTCGGGACAGACCCACAGATACGCAGTATTTT
CDR3: CASSTRDRPTDTQYF

J: TRBJ2-3
V: TRBV5-1
D: NA
size: NA
DNA: TGCGCCAGCAGCTTGGTAGTGGAGCGCACAGATACGCAGTATTTT
CDR3: CASSLVVERTDTQYF